This T cell receptor beta chain was obtained from a study of OX40 agonist ivuxolimab in advanced cancers. Method: immunoSEQ multiplex PCR; TCRdb's copy keeps in-frame clones and lacks some. The data contain 75,000 to 100,000 clones, approximately 90% of them seen just once; the ten biggest clones take up around 0.52%. CDR1 and CDR2 (germline): MNHNY, SVGAGI (reference sequence). The CDR3 consists of 14 residues. Trimming left V 7 bases short and J 7 bases short, with 19 bases between. V usage is TRBV6-6 and J usage is TRBJ1-2, with D possibly TRBD1 on 6 matching bases. The source is an adult with an advanced solid tumor such as melanoma, head and neck, liver or kidney cancer. The source was CD4+ or CD8+ T cells sorted from blood, collected in a trial of the OX40 agonist ivuxolimab. Here the CDR3 reads CASTPPRGQGGYTF. In DNA, the CDR3 is TGTGCCAGCACCCCCCCCCGGGGGCAGGGTGGCTACACCTTC.